Listed here is a single T cell receptor (beta chain). Its antigen is still unknown. The data belong to a study of shared clonotypes between healthy human individuals. Overall study findings and caveats: Across a few donors, naive CD4 shared roughly 5%, naive CD8 less than 4%, memory CD4 less than 2.5%, memory CD8 0.4% to 0.5%. Non-shared clonotypes had lower generation probabilities than those shared by all four donors. Sorted-subset sequencing, rarefaction showed, was incomplete despite large depth.

Germline values: CDR1 MNHNS, CDR2 SASEGT. CDR3 length: 12 residues. V was pared by 10 bases and J by 8 bases, with 15 bases between. Method: immunoSEQ multiplex PCR; TCRdb's copy keeps in-frame clones and lacks some. The sample lists millions of clones, 85% to 95% seen once, with 0.39% in the top ten. The chain recombines TRBV6-1 with TRBJ2-4; D might be TRBD1 or TRBD2, each matching 6 bases. What was sequenced was naive CD4+ T cells from PBMCs. Subset given: CD45RA+ positively selected. The TCR was taken from a man younger than 30 in good health. Some clones in this sample may be carry-over from other donors' samples. CDR3 region: CATTGRRDIQYF. CDR3 nucleotide sequence: TGTGCCACCACAGGGAGGAGAGACATTCAGTACTTC.